This TCR beta chain was identified in a study of OX40 agonist ivuxolimab in advanced cancers. Germline-derived CDR1 and CDR2 are SEHNR and FQNEAQ (reference sequence). V lost 5 bases and J lost 12; bases outside the gene matches: 15. The CDR3 runs 15 residues. Some clones are missing from TCRdb's copy, which holds only in-frame ones; the method was immunoSEQ multiplex PCR. The sample holds about 86,000 clones, roughly 85% seen once. The source was CD4+ or CD8+ T cells sorted from blood, collected in a trial of the OX40 agonist ivuxolimab. The receptor's source is an adult with an advanced solid tumor such as melanoma, head and neck, liver or kidney cancer. V gene TRBV7-9 combines with J gene TRBJ1-4; 7 positions agree with TRBD1. CDR3 sequence (DNA): TGTGCCAGCAGCCGGATACAGGGGCTGGGAGGAGAACTGTTTTTT. Amino acid sequence: CASSRIQGLGGELFF.